This entry lists 10 T cell receptor beta chains sequenced from one sample in a study of shared clonotypes between healthy human individuals. CD45RO negativity and positive selection for CCR7 defined naive CD8 cells, a population that excluded terminally differentiated effector memory CD45RA+ cells. Profiling relied on immunoSEQ multiplex PCR, and the TCRdb table lists in-frame clones only, not all of them. The sample includes under 2,000,000 clones, about 95% seen only once; the top ten take more than 0.95%. Sequencing input: naive CD8+ T cells sorted from blood. The source of these receptors is a young man in good health.

V and J are TRBV4-3 and TRBJ2-2, with a possible D match to TRBD2 (6 bases). The length of the CDR3 is 17 residues. The V end was cut by 0 bases, the J end by 7 bases, with 18 bases between. Germline lookup yields CDR1 LGHNA and CDR2 YSLEER. CDR3 in DNA: TGCGCCAGCAGCCAAGATGATGGAGGGTACGGGGTCGGGGAGCTGTTTTTT. It specifies CASSQDDGGYGVGELFF.

The chain combines TRBV5-6 with TRBJ1-6, with D possibly being TRBD1 (6 bases). V lost 4 bases, J lost 0 bases, and 11 bases lay in between. The CDR3 extends over 16 amino acids. Germline-derived CDR1 and CDR2 are SGHDT and YYEEEE. The CDR3 DNA reads TGTGCCAGCAGCGGAACAGGGAGCTCCTATAATTCACCCCTCCACTTT. Protein product: CASSGTGSSYNSPLHF.

Details on this clone: The same CDR3 arises from other DNA sequences in this sample as well. The chain recombines TRBV5-4 with TRBJ1-1; D is unclear. CDR3 size: 12 residues. V was clipped by 2 bases and J by 0 bases, with 2 bases between them. Germline-derived CDR1 and CDR2 are SGHNT and YYREEE (reference sequence). The CDR3 is CASSFLNTEAFF. CDR3 bases: TGTGCCAGCAGCTTCCTGAACACTGAAGCTTTCTTT. Looking up the rest from reference TRBV5-4 and TRBJ1-1 gives the full variable domain: ETGVTQSPTHLIKTRGQQVTLRCSSQSGHNTVSWYQQALGQGPQFIFQYYREEENGRGNFPPRFSGLQFPNYSSELNVNALELDDSALYLCASSFLNTEAFFGQGTRLTVV.

A note on this clone: Other DNA sequences in the same sample also yield this CDR3. The chain joins TRBV6-6 to TRBJ2-7; D gene uncertain. CDR3 length: 13 residues. The germline V gene has CDR1 MNHNY and CDR2 SVGAGI (reference sequence). Trimming shortened V by 0 bases and J by 3 bases, and 6 bases separated the two germline ends. CDR3 DNA sequence: TGTGCCAGCAGTTACTCCCCTGACTACGAGCAGTACTTC. This encodes CASSYSPDYEQYF.

The CDR3 nucleotides are TGCGCCAGCAGTGACGGCCCCACAGGGGACTCTGGAAACACCATATATTTT. Protein sequence: CASSDGPTGDSGNTIYF. This chain uses TRBV10-1 with TRBJ1-3; TRBD1 aligns across 7 bases. Trimming took 3 bases from V and 0 from J; bases not matched to a gene: 8. Germline CDR1 and CDR2: WNHNN and SYGVQD (reference sequence). The CDR3 sequence is 17 residues long.

A word on this clone: The same CDR3 is also encoded by other DNA sequences in this sample. The gene calls are TRBV7-9 and TRBJ1-1; D gene ambiguous. The CDR3 consists of 12 residues. Trimming took off 3 bases at V and 5 bases at J, with 7 bases between the two ends. Germline CDR1 SEHNR, CDR2 FQNEAQ (reference sequence). CDR3 loop: CASSFELTEAFF. The DNA of the CDR3 is TGTGCCAGCAGCTTTGAGTTGACTGAAGCTTTCTTT.

The chain couples TRBV7-9 to TRBJ1-4; 10 bases are shared with TRBD1. V shed 5 bases, J shed 3 bases, and the junction held 6 bases outside the gene matches. Germline CDR1 SEHNR, CDR2 FQNEAQ (reference sequence). The CDR3 has 16 residues. The CDR3 reads CASSADRGLANEKLFF. CDR3 in DNA: TGTGCCAGCAGCGCGGACAGGGGGTTGGCTAATGAAAAACTGTTTTTT.

In the case of this clone: Different DNA sequences within this sample yield the same CDR3. This chain uses TRBV19 with TRBJ2-7, with TRBD2 matching over 7 bases. The V gene's germline CDR1 is LNHDA and CDR2 SQIVND (reference sequence). This CDR3 has 14 amino acids. The V and J ends lost 2 bases and 4 bases, in that order; junction bases with no gene match: 5. The CDR3 is CASSITSGAYEQYF. The CDR3 DNA reads as TGTGCCAGTAGTATAACCAGCGGGGCGTACGAGCAGTACTTC. The whole variable domain, remainder taken from reference TRBV19 and TRBJ2-7, is DGGITQSPKYLFRKEGQNVTLSCEQNLNHDAMYWYRQDPGQGLRLIYYSQIVNDFQKGDIAEGYSVSREKKESFPLTVTSAQKNPTAFYLCASSITSGAYEQYFGPGTRLTVT.

The CDR3 loop is CASSTTGLPSYEQYF. In DNA, the CDR3 is TGTGCCAGCAGTACGACAGGCCTCCCTTCCTACGAGCAGTACTTC. This chain connects TRBV5-6 to TRBJ2-7, with D possibly matching TRBD1 (6 bases). This CDR3 has 15 residues. Germline assignment: CDR1 SGHDT and CDR2 YYEEEE. Trimming took off 5 bases at V and 1 base at J, with 16 bases between the two ends.

Ten or more counts support this clone. The same CDR3 arises from other DNA sequences in this sample as well. The chain has TRBV9 and TRBJ2-5; possibly TRBD1 or TRBD2 for D (5 bases each). The CDR3 length is 14 residues. V was cut by 0 bases and J by 2 bases, with 8 bases left in between. CDR1 is SGDLS, CDR2 YYNGEE, per germline. Written as DNA, the CDR3 is TGTGCCAGCAGCGTAGGAGGGGAACAAGAGACCCAGTACTTC. Translating it yields CASSVGGEQETQYF.